The 15 T cell receptor beta chains below come from one sample, sequenced in a study of cytomegalovirus exposure and HLA in healthy donors. The PCR employed 60 Vbeta primers together with 13 Jbeta primers. Here immunoSEQ multiplex PCR was the method, and the copy in TCRdb shows in-frame clones only, minus some. Among 100,000 to 150,000 clones listed, 82% were seen once. Sample: PBMCs. The receptors were sampled from a woman in her fifties or sixties in good health and CMV-seropositive.

The gene calls are TRBV10-3 and TRBJ2-3; TRBD2 might be the D (6 bases). V was clipped by 10 bases and J by 1 base, with 15 bases between them. Germline CDR1 and CDR2: ENHRY and SYGVKD. The CDR3 consists of 14 residues. CDR3 amino acids: CATRTPGGTDTQYF. DNA for the CDR3: TGTGCCACGCGGACGCCGGGAGGCACAGATACGCAGTATTTT.

The chain recombines TRBV7-3 with TRBJ2-1, with 11 positions matching TRBD2. The CDR3 runs 15 residues. Germline V gives CDR1 SGHTA, CDR2 FQGTGA. Unmatched junction bases numbered 7, after V lost 6 bases and J lost 6 bases. The CDR3 nucleotides read TGTGCCAGCAGTACCGGGACTAGCGGACTCAATGAGCAGTTCTTC. Encoded protein: CASSTGTSGLNEQFF. The whole variable domain, remainder taken from reference TRBV7-3 and TRBJ2-1, is GAGVSQTPSNKVTEKGKYVELRCDPISGHTALYWYRQSLGQGPEFLIYFQGTGAADDSGLPNDRFFAVRPEGSVSTLKIQRTERGDSAVYLCASSTGTSGLNEQFFGPGTRLTVL.

V usage is TRBV4-1 and J usage is TRBJ2-1, with no clear D. Between the trimmed V and J ends, which lost 1 base and 1 base, there was a span of 11 bases. Germline values: CDR1 MGHRA, CDR2 YSYEKL. CDR3 length: 16 amino acids. Here the CDR3 reads CASSQVDIISYNEQFF. Here the CDR3 DNA reads TGCGCCAGCAGCCAAGTCGACATAATATCCTACAATGAGCAGTTCTTC.

The rearrangement joins TRBV18 to TRBJ1-1; 7 bases agree with TRBD1. V trimming: 5 bases; J trimming: 7 bases; junction bases outside the gene matches: 7. The germline CDR1 and CDR2 sequences are KGHSH and LQKENI. The CDR3 loop spans 13 amino acids. The chain's CDR3 is CASSSFRGNEAFF. DNA of the CDR3: TGTGCCAGCTCATCATTCAGGGGGAATGAAGCTTTCTTT.

The CDR3 sequence: CASSYGTVWPGNTIYF. CDR3 sequence (DNA): TGTGCCAGCAGCTATGGGACAGTTTGGCCTGGAAACACCATATATTTT. This chain joins TRBV7-4 and TRBJ1-3, with 7 bases matching TRBD1. Germline V gene data show CDR1 as SGHVT and CDR2 as SQSDAQ. There are 16 residues in the CDR3. The trim removed 4 bases at V and 2 bases at J, leaving 8 bases unmatched.

The J gene is TRBJ1-2, the V gene TRBV5-1; D call uncertain. The V and J ends lost 0 bases and 2 bases respectively, with 20 bases between them. The germline V gene encodes CDR1 SGHRS and CDR2 YFSETQ. The CDR3 extends over 18 amino acids. CDR3 sequence: CASSLGPGTGNLNYGYTF. The DNA of the CDR3 is TGCGCCAGCAGCTTGGGGCCGGGTACGGGGAACTTAAACTATGGCTACACCTTC. Variable domain in full (rest from reference TRBV5-1 and TRBJ1-2): KAGVTQTPRYLIKTRGQQVTLSCSPISGHRSVSWYQQTPGQGLQFLFEYFSETQRNKGNFPGRFSGRQFSNSRSEMNVSTLELGDSALYLCASSLGPGTGNLNYGYTFGSGTRLTVV.

This clone appeared once. J is TRBJ2-1 and V is TRBV11-3; unclear D gene. The CDR3 extends over 12 amino acids. CDR1 SGHNT and CDR2 YENEEA come from the germline V gene. V was cut by 0 bases and J by 7 bases, with 4 bases left in between. CDR3 bases: TGTGCCAGCAGCTTAGATGAGAATGAGCAGTTCTTC. This sequence encodes CASSLDENEQFF.

The chain is built from TRBV7-8 and TRBJ1-1, with D perhaps TRBD1 (6 bases). Germline values: CDR1 SGHVS, CDR2 FQNEAQ. V lost 5 bases and J lost 1, with 23 bases in between. The CDR3 spans 18 residues. CDR3 in DNA: TGTGCCAGCAGCCTACCAAGCGGGACAACCCTAAGGAACACTGAAGCTTTCTTT. Its translation is CASSLPSGTTLRNTEAFF. Complete variable domain (other parts from reference TRBV7-8 and TRBJ1-1): GAGVSQSPRYKVAKRGQDVALRCDPISGHVSLFWYQQALGQGPEFLTYFQNEAQLDKSGLPSDRFFAERPEGSVSTLKIQRTQQEDSAVYLCASSLPSGTTLRNTEAFFGQGTRLTVV.

This sequence joins TRBV9 and TRBJ2-1, with 12 bases fitting TRBD2. Germline values: CDR1 SGDLS, CDR2 YYNGEE. V trimming: 2 bases; J trimming: 8 bases; junction bases outside the gene matches: 8. There are 16 residues in the CDR3. The CDR3 DNA follows: TGTGCCAGCAGCGTCTACCTAGCGGGGGGGCCCGATGAGCAGTTCTTC. Translated: CASSVYLAGGPDEQFF.

The rearrangement uses TRBV7-9 and TRBJ2-3, with D unresolved. This CDR3 has 12 amino acids. CDR1 SEHNR and CDR2 FQNEAQ come from the germline V gene (reference sequence). V dropped 6 bases and J dropped 6 bases, with 10 bases sitting between them. DNA of the CDR3: TGTGCCAGCAGGCCTACGTCGGATACGCAGTATTTT. This codes for CASRPTSDTQYF.

V usage is TRBV18 and J usage is TRBJ2-7, with a tentative D call TRBD2 (5 bases). V lost 1 base to trimming and J lost 3 bases, with 13 bases between them. CDR3 length: 15 amino acids. Germline values: CDR1 KGHSH, CDR2 LQKENI. The CDR3, as DNA: TGTGCCAGCTCACCACGTCGGGGATCGGGCTACGAGCAGTACTTC. Encoded protein: CASSPRRGSGYEQYF.

The rearrangement joins TRBV5-6 to TRBJ2-3; possibly TRBD2 for D (6 bases). The CDR3 has 14 amino acids. V lost 1 base and J lost 1, with 7 bases in between. CDR1 and CDR2 (germline): SGHDT, YYEEEE. The CDR3 DNA reads TGTGCCAGCAGCTTGCGCGGGGGCACAGATACGCAGTATTTT. Protein sequence: CASSLRGGTDTQYF. The entire variable domain, with the rest obtained from reference TRBV5-6 and TRBJ2-3, is as follows: DAGVTQSPTHLIKTRGQQVTLRCSPKSGHDTVSWYQQALGQGPQFIFQYYEEEERQRGNFPDRFSGHQFPNYSSELNVNALLLGDSALYLCASSLRGGTDTQYFGPGTRLTVL.

This clone was counted between two and nine times. J is TRBJ1-4 and V is TRBV5-1; 7 bases align to TRBD1. J lost 7 bases, V lost 5 bases, and 17 bases had no gene match. There are 17 residues in the CDR3. From germline, CDR1 is SGHRS and CDR2 YFSETQ. The CDR3 DNA follows: TGCGCCAGCAGTAGACAGGGCTTATCGCTTCAGGGTGAAAAACTGTTTTTT. Residues: CASSRQGLSLQGEKLFF.

The CDR3 bases are TGTGCCAGCAGCTTCTCGGGTATGAACACTGAAGCTTTCTTT. Translation: CASSFSGMNTEAFF. V usage is TRBV7-3 and J usage is TRBJ1-1; D is uncertain. V was shortened by 3 bases and J by 0 bases, with 8 bases between the two germline ends. The CDR3 has 14 amino acids. CDR1 and CDR2 from the germline V gene are SGHTA and FQGTGA.

V usage is TRBV5-1 and J usage is TRBJ2-1; 7 nucleotides align to TRBD1. V lost 2 bases, J lost 0 bases, and 8 bases stayed unmatched. The CDR3 sequence is 17 residues long. The germline CDR1 and CDR2 sequences are SGHRS and YFSETQ. CDR3 nucleotide sequence: TGCGCCAGCAGCTTAGAACCGACAGGGAACTCCTACAATGAGCAGTTCTTC. It is translated as CASSLEPTGNSYNEQFF. The whole variable domain, remainder taken from reference TRBV5-1 and TRBJ2-1, is KAGVTQTPRYLIKTRGQQVTLSCSPISGHRSVSWYQQTPGQGLQFLFEYFSETQRNKGNFPGRFSGRQFSNSRSEMNVSTLELGDSALYLCASSLEPTGNSYNEQFFGPGTRLTVL.